This T cell receptor (beta chain) derives from a study of early stage breast cancer tumors. Background on the study: Most of the 16 invasive tumors were ER+, PR+ and HER2-. Among approximately 12 ER+/PR+/HER2- tumors, eight were ductal, four lobular.

The data were produced by immunoSEQ multiplex PCR, yet TCRdb's version contains in-frame clones alone and is incomplete. The table lists more than 20,000 clones, about 76% of them singletons, with 25% to 35% in the top ten. Germline V gene data show CDR1 as SGHTA and CDR2 as FQGNSA. This CDR3 has 15 amino acids. Trimming pared 1 base from V and 0 bases from J, leaving 6 bases between. Input material: blood. This sequence originates from a person aged 55 to 75 with breast cancer. V is TRBV7-2 and J is TRBJ1-4; D uncertain. The chain's CDR3 is CASSLVIATNEKLFF. The CDR3 coding sequence is TGTGCCAGCAGCTTAGTGATTGCAACTAATGAAAAACTGTTTTTT.